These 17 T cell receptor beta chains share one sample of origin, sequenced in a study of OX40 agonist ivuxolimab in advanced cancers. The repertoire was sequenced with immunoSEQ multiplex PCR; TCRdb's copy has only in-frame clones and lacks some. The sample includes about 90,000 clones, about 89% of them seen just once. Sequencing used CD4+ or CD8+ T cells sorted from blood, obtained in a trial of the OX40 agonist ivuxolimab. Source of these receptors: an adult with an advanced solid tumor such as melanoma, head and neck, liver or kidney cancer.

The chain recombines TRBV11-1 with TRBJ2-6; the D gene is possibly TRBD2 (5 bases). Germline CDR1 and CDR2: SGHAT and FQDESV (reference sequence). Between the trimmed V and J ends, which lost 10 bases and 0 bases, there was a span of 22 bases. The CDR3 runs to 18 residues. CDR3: CATRSGDWTYSGANVLTF. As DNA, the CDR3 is TGTGCCACCCGCTCTGGTGATTGGACTTACTCTGGGGCCAACGTCCTGACTTTC. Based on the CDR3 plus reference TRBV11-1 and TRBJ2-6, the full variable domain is EAEVAQSPRYKITEKSQAVAFWCDPISGHATLYWYRQILGQGPELLVQFQDESVVDDSQLPKDRFSAERLKGVDSTLKIQPAELGDSAMYLCATRSGDWTYSGANVLTFGAGSRLTVL.

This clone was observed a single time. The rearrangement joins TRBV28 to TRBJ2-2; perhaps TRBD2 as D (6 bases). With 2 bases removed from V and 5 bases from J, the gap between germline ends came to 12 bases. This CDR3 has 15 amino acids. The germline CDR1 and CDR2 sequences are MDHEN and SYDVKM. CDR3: CASSLLAHPTGELFF. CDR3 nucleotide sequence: TGTGCCAGCAGTTTACTAGCGCATCCAACCGGGGAGCTGTTTTTT.

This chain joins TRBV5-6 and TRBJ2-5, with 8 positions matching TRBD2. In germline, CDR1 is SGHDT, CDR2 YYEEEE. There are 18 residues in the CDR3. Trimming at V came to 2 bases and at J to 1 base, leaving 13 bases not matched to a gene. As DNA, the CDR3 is TGTGCCAGCAGCTTACCCTCCTCTAGCGGGCCCCGCCAAGAGACCCAGTACTTC. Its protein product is CASSLPSSSGPRQETQYF.

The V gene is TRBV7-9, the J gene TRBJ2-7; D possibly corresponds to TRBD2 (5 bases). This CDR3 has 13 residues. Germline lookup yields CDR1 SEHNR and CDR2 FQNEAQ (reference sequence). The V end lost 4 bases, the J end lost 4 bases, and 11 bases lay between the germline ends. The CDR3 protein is CASSSAEAYEQYF. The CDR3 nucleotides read TGTGCCAGCAGCTCCGCGGAGGCATACGAGCAGTACTTC.

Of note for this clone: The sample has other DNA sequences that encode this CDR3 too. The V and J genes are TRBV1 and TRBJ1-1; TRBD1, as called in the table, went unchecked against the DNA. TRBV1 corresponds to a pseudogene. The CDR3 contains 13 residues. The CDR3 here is CTSSLTVNTEAFF. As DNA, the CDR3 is TGCACCAGCAGCCTTACAGTAAACACTGAAGCTTTCTTT.

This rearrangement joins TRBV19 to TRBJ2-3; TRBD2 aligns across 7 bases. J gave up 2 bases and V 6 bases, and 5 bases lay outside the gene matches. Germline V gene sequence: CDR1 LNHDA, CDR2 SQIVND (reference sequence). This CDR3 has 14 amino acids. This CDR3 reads CASRWLADTDTQYF. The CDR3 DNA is TGTGCCAGTAGGTGGCTAGCGGACACAGATACGCAGTATTTT.

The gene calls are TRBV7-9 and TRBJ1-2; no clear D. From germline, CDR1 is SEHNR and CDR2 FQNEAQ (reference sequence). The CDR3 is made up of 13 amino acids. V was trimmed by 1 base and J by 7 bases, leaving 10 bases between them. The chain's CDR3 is CASSLGYGSGYTF. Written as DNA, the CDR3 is TGTGCCAGCAGCTTAGGTTATGGCTCTGGCTACACCTTC.

CDR3 in DNA: TGTGCCTGGAGTCCTACAAGGTCCTACAATGAGCAGTTCTTC. Translating it yields CAWSPTRSYNEQFF. The J gene is TRBJ2-1, the V gene TRBV30; D remains unclear. The germline V and J ends were trimmed by 2 bases and 1 base, with 9 bases remaining between them. The CDR3 consists of 14 residues. The germline CDR1 and CDR2 sequences are GTSNPN and SVGIG (reference sequence).

The CDR3 nucleotides read TGTGCCAGCAGCTTGGCCGGGGCAAGCTCCTACGAGCAGTACTTC. This gives the protein CASSLAGASSYEQYF. The rearrangement links TRBV5-6 to TRBJ2-5; tentatively, D is TRBD1 or TRBD2 (5 bases each). With the DNA end fitting TRBJ2-7 better, the J assignment may be wrong. Per germline, CDR1 SGHDT and CDR2 YYEEEE. The CDR3 runs to 15 residues.

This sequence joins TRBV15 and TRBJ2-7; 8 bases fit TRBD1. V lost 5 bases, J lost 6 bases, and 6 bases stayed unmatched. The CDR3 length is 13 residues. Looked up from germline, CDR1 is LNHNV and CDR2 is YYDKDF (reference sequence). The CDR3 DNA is TGTGCCACCAGCCAAGACAGGGGTGGCGAGCAGTACTTC. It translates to CATSQDRGGEQYF. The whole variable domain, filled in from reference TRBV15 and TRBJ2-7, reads DAMVIQNPRYQVTQFGKPVTLSCSQTLNHNVMYWYQQKSSQAPKLLFHYYDKDFNNEADTPDNFQSRRPNTSFCFLDIRSPGLGDTAMYLCATSQDRGGEQYFGPGTRLTVT.

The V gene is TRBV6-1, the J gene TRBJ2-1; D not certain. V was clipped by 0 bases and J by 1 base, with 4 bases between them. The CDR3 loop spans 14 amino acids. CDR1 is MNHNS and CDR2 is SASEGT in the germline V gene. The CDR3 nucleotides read TGTGCCAGCAGTGAAGCGGATTCCTACAATGAGCAGTTCTTC. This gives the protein CASSEADSYNEQFF.

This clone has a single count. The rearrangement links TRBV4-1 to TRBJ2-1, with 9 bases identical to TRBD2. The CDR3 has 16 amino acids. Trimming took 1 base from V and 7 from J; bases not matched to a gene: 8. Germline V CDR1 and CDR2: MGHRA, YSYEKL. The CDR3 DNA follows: TGCGCCAGCAGCCAAGCCCCGGGACTAGCCGTAAATGAGCAGTTCTTC. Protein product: CASSQAPGLAVNEQFF.

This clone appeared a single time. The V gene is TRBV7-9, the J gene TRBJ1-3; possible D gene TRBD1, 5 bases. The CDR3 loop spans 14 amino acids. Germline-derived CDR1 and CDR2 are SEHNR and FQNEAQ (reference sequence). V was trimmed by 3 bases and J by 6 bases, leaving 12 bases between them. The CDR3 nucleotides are TGTGCCAGCAGCTTCGTCAGGGCGGAAAACACCATATATTTT. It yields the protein CASSFVRAENTIYF.

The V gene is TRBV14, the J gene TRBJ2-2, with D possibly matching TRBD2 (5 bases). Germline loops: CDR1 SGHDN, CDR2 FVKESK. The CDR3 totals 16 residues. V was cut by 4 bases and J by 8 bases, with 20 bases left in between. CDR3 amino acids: CASSPYRDRKSGELFF. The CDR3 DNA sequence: TGTGCCAGCAGCCCATACCGGGATCGAAAATCGGGGGAGCTGTTTTTT.

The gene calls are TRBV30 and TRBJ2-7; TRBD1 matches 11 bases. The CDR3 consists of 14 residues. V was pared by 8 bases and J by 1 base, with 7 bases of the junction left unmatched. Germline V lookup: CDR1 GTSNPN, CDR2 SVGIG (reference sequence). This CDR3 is CAIAGTGGSYEQYF. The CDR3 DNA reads TGTGCCATCGCCGGGACAGGGGGATCCTACGAGCAGTACTTC.

CDR3 sequence: CSVYGGYEQYF. CDR3 in DNA: TGCAGCGTCTACGGGGGATACGAGCAGTACTTC. The rearrangement joins TRBV29-1 to TRBJ2-7; a possible D gene is TRBD2 (6 bases). The V gene's germline CDR1 is SQVTM and CDR2 ANQGSEA. The V and J ends lost 6 bases and 4 bases respectively, with 10 bases between them. This CDR3 contains 11 residues.

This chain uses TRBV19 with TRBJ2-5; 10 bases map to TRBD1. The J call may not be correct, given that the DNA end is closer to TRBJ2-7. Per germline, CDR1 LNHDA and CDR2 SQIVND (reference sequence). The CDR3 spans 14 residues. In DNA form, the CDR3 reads TGTGCCAGTAGTACCCCGGGACAGGGGCACGAGCAGTACTTC. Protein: CASSTPGQGHEQYF.